This TCR beta chain stems from a study of T cell responses to AZD1222 COVID-19 vaccine. Study at large: Pooling of second doses given at about 4 or about 12 weeks was done.

This CDR3 contains 13 residues. The V segment lost 3 bases and the J segment 6 bases; nucleotides outside the gene matches: 1. Germline V lookup: CDR1 LGHNA, CDR2 YSLEER. Study-level points and caveats: When two AZD1222 doses had been given, Spike-specific TCR breadth and depth rose. Repertoires in all cases were sampled only once the peak T cell response had passed.

Points on this clone: The antigen is unknown.

Some clones are missing from TCRdb's copy, which holds only in-frame ones; the method was immunoSEQ multiplex PCR. The sample records almost 65,000 clones, 84% being singletons. The sample in question was peripheral blood, obtained on day 0 of AZD1222 vaccination. This chain links TRBV4-3 with TRBJ1-2; TRBD1 agrees at 10 bases. The receptor was isolated from an adult in good health. The CDR3 loop is CASSQGTGDGYTF. In nucleotides, the CDR3 is TGCGCCAGCAGCCAGGGGACAGGGGATGGCTACACCTTC.